A single sample gave rise to the 13 T cell receptor beta chains below, sequenced in a study of blood T cell repertoires in COVID-19. Repertoires were generated with immunoSEQ multiplex PCR, while TCRdb's copy carries only in-frame clones and drops some. The data show 85,000 to 100,000 clones, around 79% seen once. Specimen: peripheral blood. The source is a woman of 80 years or more with active or convalescent COVID-19.

The chain is built from TRBV7-9 and TRBJ2-1; 10 nucleotides line up with TRBD1. CDR3 length equals 15 residues. J lost 7 bases, V lost 5 bases, and 8 bases had no gene match. CDR1 SEHNR and CDR2 FQNEAQ come from the germline V gene (reference sequence). For the CDR3, the DNA is TGTGCCAGCAGCACCGGGACAGGGGTCGGAAATGAGCAGTTCTTC. Protein: CASSTGTGVGNEQFF.

A few counts support this clone. This sequence joins TRBV19 and TRBJ1-5; D unresolved. The V and J ends lost 6 bases and 5 bases respectively, with 11 bases between them. The germline gives CDR1 LNHDA, CDR2 SQIVND (reference sequence). The CDR3 sequence is 13 residues long. The CDR3 here is CASSTKFHQPQHF. CDR3 sequence (DNA): TGTGCCAGTAGCACTAAATTCCATCAGCCCCAGCATTTT. The full variable domain, rest sourced from reference TRBV19 and TRBJ1-5, is DGGITQSPKYLFRKEGQNVTLSCEQNLNHDAMYWYRQDPGQGLRLIYYSQIVNDFQKGDIAEGYSVSREKKESFPLTVTSAQKNPTAFYLCASSTKFHQPQHFGDGTRLSIL.

Here the CDR3 reads CAISVLGGFTYNEQFF. The CDR3 nucleotides are TGTGCCATCAGTGTACTAGGAGGCTTCACCTACAATGAGCAGTTCTTC. The chain links TRBV10-3 to TRBJ2-1; a weak D match, TRBD2 (5 bases). The CDR3 runs 16 residues. Germline CDR1 is ENHRY and CDR2 is SYGVKD. Trimming removed 4 bases from V and 2 bases from J, with 15 bases in between.

This clone was counted a single time. This rearrangement joins TRBV6-2 or TRBV6-3 to TRBJ2-1; no clear D gene. Trimming shortened V by 5 bases and J by 7 bases, and 15 bases separated the two germline ends. This CDR3 is built from 14 residues. Looked up from germline, CDR1 is MNHEY and CDR2 is SVGEGT. The CDR3 DNA reads as TGTGCCAGCAGTCCGACCTTTGACAAGAATGAGCAGTTCTTC. Its protein is CASSPTFDKNEQFF.

On this clone: The junction departs from the called germline gene at one end, perhaps through a read error. The chain carries TRBV5-1 and TRBJ2-1, with TRBD2 identical over 7 bases. CDR1 is SGHRS and CDR2 is YFSETQ in the germline V gene. The CDR3 totals 15 residues. CDR3 DNA: TGTGCCAGCAGCTTGGGAGGGTTCTCCTACAATGAGCAGTTCTTC. Its translation: CASSLGGFSYNEQFF.

The V gene is TRBV10-3, the J gene TRBJ1-1; D remains unclear. This CDR3 has 15 amino acids. Germline V gene data show CDR1 as ENHRY and CDR2 as SYGVKD. The V end lost 7 bases, the J end lost 4 bases, and 19 bases lay between the germline ends. The CDR3 sequence is CAIIPLNVGSTEAFF. In DNA, the CDR3 is TGTGCCATCATACCCCTAAATGTGGGGAGCACTGAAGCTTTCTTT.

The chain uses TRBV6-5 and TRBJ1-2, with D possibly being TRBD1 (6 bases). The germline gives CDR1 MNHEY, CDR2 SVGAGI. Trimming stripped 6 bases from V and 5 bases from J, with 13 bases between. CDR3 length: 13 amino acids. DNA of the CDR3: TGTGCCAGCAGAAATCAGGGGTTATATGGCTACACCTTC. This sequence encodes CASRNQGLYGYTF.

The rearrangement joins TRBV28 to TRBJ2-3, with D possibly TRBD1 on 6 matching bases. The CDR3 length is 15 residues. The V gene's germline CDR1 is MDHEN and CDR2 SYDVKM. Trimming removed 8 bases at V and 2 bases at J, with 17 bases between. The CDR3 bases are TGTGCCAGCGATATGGCAGGGGACATCACAGATACGCAGTATTTT. Residues: CASDMAGDITDTQYF. The whole variable domain, remainder taken from reference TRBV28 and TRBJ2-3, is DVKVTQSSRYLVKRTGEKVFLECVQDMDHENMFWYRQDPGLGLRLIYFSYDVKMKEKGDIPEGYSVSREKKERFSLILESASTNQTSMYLCASDMAGDITDTQYFGPGTRLTVL.

This clone was seen a few times. The chain uses TRBV5-8 and TRBJ1-5; D is unclear. The germline V gene encodes CDR1 SGHTS and CDR2 YDEGEE. CDR3 length: 14 amino acids. V lost 0 bases to trimming and J lost 6 bases, with 10 bases between them. The DNA of the CDR3 is TGTGCCAGCAGCTTGGCAGGATTCAGTCAGCCCCAGCATTTT. Amino acid sequence: CASSLAGFSQPQHF.

The V gene is TRBV4-2, the J gene TRBJ2-7; D remains unclear. The V end was cut by 4 bases, the J end by 6 bases, with 10 bases between. This CDR3 has 12 amino acids. Germline V gives CDR1 LGHNA, CDR2 YNFKEQ. CDR3 coding DNA: TGTGCCAGCAGCCCCCTTTCGGGCGAGCAGTACTTC. This sequence encodes CASSPLSGEQYF.

The rearrangement links TRBV29-1 to TRBJ2-1; 7 nucleotides match TRBD1. Per the germline V gene, CDR1 is SQVTM and CDR2 is ANQGSEA. CDR3 size: 14 residues. Trimming took 0 bases from V and 7 from J; bases not matched to a gene: 6. CDR3 in DNA: TGCAGCGTTGAAGAAAGAGCAGGGGGAAATGAGCAGTTCTTC. Residues: CSVEERAGGNEQFF.

The chain couples TRBV5-5 to TRBJ1-2; no clear D gene. Germline assignment: CDR1 SGHKS and CDR2 YYEKEE (reference sequence). The CDR3 has 14 residues. The V and J ends lost 5 bases and 0 bases respectively, with 11 bases between them. In DNA, the CDR3 is TGTGCCAGCAGTCTCCCGGGAGCTAACTATGGCTACACCTTC. This encodes CASSLPGANYGYTF.

This clone was counted between two and nine times. The rearrangement joins TRBV7-9 to TRBJ2-1; TRBD1 matches at 7 bases. Trimming at V came to 6 bases and at J to 8 bases, leaving 4 bases not matched to a gene. The CDR3 is 12 amino acids. The V gene's germline CDR1 is SEHNR and CDR2 FQNEAQ (reference sequence). CDR3 sequence (DNA): TGTGCCAGCAGTCCACAGGGGCATGAGCAGTTCTTC. Its translation is CASSPQGHEQFF.